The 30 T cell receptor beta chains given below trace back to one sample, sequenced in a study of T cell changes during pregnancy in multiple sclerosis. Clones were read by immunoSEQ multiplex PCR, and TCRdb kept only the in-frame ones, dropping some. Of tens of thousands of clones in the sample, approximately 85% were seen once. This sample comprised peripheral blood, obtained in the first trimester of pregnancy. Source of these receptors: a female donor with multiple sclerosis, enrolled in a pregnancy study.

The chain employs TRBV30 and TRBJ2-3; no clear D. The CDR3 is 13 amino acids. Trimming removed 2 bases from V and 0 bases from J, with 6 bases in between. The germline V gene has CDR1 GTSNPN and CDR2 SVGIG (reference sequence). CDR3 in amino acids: CAWSQTSTDTQYF. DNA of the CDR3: TGTGCCTGGAGTCAAACTAGCACAGATACGCAGTATTTT.

CDR3 coding DNA: TGTGCCAGCAGTTTCGGACTCTACGAGCAGTACTTC. Amino acids: CASSFGLYEQYF. The chain employs TRBV6-6 and TRBJ2-7; D may be TRBD2 (5 bases). V dropped 4 bases and J dropped 3 bases, with 7 bases sitting between them. The CDR3 is 12 amino acids. Germline V lookup: CDR1 MNHNY, CDR2 SVGAGI (reference sequence).

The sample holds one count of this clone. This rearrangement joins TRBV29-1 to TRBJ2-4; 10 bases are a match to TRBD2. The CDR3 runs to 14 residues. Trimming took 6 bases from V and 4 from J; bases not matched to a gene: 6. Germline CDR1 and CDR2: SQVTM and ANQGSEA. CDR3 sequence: CSVGNSGGKNIQYF. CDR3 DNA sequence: TGCAGCGTGGGAAATAGCGGGGGGAAAAACATTCAGTACTTC.

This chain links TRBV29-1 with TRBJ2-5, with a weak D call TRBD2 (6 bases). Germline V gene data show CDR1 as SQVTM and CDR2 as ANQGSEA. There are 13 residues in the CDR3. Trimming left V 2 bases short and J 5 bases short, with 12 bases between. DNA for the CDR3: TGCAGCGTTGAACGCGGGGCGGGGGAGACCCAGTACTTC. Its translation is CSVERGAGETQYF.

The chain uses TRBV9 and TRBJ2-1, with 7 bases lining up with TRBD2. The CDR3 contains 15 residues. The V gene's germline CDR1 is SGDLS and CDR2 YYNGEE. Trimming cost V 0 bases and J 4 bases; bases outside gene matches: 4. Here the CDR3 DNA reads TGTGCCAGCAGCGTAGAGAGCGGGATGTACAATGAGCAGTTCTTC. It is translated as CASSVESGMYNEQFF. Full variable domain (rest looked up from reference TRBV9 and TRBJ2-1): DSGVTQTPKHLITATGQRVTLRCSPRSGDLSVYWYQQSLDQGLQFLIQYYNGEERAKGNILERFSAQQFPDLHSELNLSSLELGDSALYFCASSVESGMYNEQFFGPGTRLTVL.

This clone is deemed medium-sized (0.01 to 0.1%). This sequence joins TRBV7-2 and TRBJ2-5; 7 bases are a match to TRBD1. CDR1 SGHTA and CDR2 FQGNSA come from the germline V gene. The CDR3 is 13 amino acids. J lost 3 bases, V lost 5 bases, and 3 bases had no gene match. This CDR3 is CASSIGTEETQYF. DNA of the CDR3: TGTGCCAGCAGCATCGGGACAGAAGAGACCCAGTACTTC.

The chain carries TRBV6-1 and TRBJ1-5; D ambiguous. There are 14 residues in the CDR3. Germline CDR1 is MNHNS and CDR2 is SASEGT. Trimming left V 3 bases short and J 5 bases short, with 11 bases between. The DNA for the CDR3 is TGTGCCAGCAGTGATGAGGGTACCCATCAGCCCCAGCATTTT. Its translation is CASSDEGTHQPQHF.

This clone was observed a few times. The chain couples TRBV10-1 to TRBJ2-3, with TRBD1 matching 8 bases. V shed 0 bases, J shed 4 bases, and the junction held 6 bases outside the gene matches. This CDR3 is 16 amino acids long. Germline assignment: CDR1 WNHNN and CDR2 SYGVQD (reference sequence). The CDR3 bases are TGCGCCAGCAGTGAGTCGGGACAGGAATTGGCAGATACGCAGTATTTT. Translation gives CASSESGQELADTQYF.

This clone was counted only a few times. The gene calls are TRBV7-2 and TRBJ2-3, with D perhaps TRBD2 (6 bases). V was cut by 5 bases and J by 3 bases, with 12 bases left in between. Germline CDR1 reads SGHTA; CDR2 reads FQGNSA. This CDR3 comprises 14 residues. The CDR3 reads CASSRLGVTDTQYF. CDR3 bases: TGTGCCAGCAGCCGACTAGGAGTGACAGATACGCAGTATTTT.

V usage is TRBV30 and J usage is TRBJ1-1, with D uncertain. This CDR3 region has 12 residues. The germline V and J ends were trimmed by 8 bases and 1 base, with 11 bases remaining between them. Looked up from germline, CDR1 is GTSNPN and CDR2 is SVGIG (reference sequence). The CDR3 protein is CAGQEANTEAFF. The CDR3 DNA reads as TGTGCCGGCCAAGAGGCGAACACTGAAGCTTTCTTT. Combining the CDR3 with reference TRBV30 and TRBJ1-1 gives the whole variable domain SQTIHQWPATLVQPVGSPLSLECTVEGTSNPNLYWYRQAAGRGLQLLFYSVGIGQISSEVPQNLSASRPQDRQFILSSKKLLLSDSGFYLCAGQEANTEAFFGQGTRLTVV.

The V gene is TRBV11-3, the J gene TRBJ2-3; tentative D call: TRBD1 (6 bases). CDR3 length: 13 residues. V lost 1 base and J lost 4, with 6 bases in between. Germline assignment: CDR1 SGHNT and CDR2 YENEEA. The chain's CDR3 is CASSLGGPDTQYF. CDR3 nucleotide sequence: TGTGCCAGCAGCTTAGGGGGGCCAGATACGCAGTATTTT. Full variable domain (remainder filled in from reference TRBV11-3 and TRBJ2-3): EAGVVQSPRYKIIEKKQPVAFWCNPISGHNTLYWYLQNLGQGPELLIRYENEEAVDDSQLPKDRFSAERLKGVDSTLKIQPAELGDSAVYLCASSLGGPDTQYFGPGTRLTVL.

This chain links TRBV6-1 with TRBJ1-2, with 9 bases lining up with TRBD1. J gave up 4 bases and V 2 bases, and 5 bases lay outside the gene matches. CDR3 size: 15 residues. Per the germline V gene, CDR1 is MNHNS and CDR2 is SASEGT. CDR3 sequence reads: CASSERMGQGYGYTF. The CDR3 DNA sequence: TGTGCCAGCAGTGAACGTATGGGACAGGGCTATGGCTACACCTTC.

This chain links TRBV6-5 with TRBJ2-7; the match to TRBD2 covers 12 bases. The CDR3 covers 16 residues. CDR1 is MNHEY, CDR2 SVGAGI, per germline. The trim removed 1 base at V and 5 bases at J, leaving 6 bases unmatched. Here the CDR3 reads CASSYWLAGGVDEQYF. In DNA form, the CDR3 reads TGTGCCAGCAGTTACTGGCTAGCGGGAGGGGTCGACGAGCAGTACTTC.

In DNA form, the CDR3 reads TGTGCCAGCAGTCGACAGGGACAGGGGTCAGATACGCAGTATTTT. It is translated as CASSRQGQGSDTQYF. The rearrangement uses TRBV27 and TRBJ2-3, with 10 nucleotides matching TRBD1. The V segment lost 5 bases and the J segment 4 bases; nucleotides outside the gene matches: 6. The length of the CDR3 is 15 residues. CDR1 and CDR2 from the germline V gene are MNHEY and SMNVEV (reference sequence).

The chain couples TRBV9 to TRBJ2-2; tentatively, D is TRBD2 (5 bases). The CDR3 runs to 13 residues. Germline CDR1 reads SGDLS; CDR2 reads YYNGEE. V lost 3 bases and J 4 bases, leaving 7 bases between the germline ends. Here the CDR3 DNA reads TGTGCCAGCAGCGCGGGGTTCACCGGGGAGCTGTTTTTT. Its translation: CASSAGFTGELFF.

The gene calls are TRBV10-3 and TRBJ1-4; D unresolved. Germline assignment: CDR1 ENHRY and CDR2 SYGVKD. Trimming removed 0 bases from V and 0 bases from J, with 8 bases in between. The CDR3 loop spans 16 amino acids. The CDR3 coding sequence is TGTGCCATCAGTGAGTCCCAGGTAGCAACTAATGAAAAACTGTTTTTT. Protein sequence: CAISESQVATNEKLFF.

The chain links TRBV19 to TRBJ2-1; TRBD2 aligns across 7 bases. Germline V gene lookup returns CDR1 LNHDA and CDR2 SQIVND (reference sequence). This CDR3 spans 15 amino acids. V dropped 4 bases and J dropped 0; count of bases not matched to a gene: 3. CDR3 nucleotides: TGTGCCAGTAGTAGGGGCGGGAGCTCCTACAATGAGCAGTTCTTC. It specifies CASSRGGSSYNEQFF.

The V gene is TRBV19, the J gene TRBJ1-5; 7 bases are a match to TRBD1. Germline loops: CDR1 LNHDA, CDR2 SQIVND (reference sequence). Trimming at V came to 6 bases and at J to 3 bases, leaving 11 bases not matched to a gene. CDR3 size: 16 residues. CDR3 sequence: CASRGPGTAFNQPQHF. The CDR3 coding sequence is TGTGCCAGTAGGGGACCCGGGACAGCCTTCAATCAGCCCCAGCATTTT.

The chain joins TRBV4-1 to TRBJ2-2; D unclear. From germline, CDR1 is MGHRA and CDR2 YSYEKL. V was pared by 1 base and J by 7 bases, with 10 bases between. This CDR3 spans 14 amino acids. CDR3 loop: CASSQVTANGELFF. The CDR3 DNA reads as TGCGCCAGCAGCCAAGTAACTGCTAACGGGGAGCTGTTTTTT.

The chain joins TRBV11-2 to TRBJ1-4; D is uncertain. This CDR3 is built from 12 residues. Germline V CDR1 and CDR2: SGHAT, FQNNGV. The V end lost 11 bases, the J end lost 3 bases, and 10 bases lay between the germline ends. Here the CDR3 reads CASIGANEKLFF. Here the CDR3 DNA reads TGTGCCTCGATTGGAGCTAATGAAAAACTGTTTTTT.

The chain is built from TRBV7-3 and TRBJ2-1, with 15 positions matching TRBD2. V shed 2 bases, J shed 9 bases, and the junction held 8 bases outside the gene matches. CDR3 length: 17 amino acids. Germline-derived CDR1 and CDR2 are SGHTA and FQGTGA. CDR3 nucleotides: TGTGCCAGCAGCTTATTCGGTGGACTAGCGGGAGGGGGTGAGCAGTTCTTC. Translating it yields CASSLFGGLAGGGEQFF.

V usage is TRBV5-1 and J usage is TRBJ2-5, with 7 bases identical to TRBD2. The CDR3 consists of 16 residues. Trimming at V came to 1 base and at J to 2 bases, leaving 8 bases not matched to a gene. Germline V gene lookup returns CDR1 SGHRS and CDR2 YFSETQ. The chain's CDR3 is CASSLWAGARQETQYF. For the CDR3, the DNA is TGCGCCAGCAGCTTGTGGGCGGGAGCAAGGCAAGAGACCCAGTACTTC.

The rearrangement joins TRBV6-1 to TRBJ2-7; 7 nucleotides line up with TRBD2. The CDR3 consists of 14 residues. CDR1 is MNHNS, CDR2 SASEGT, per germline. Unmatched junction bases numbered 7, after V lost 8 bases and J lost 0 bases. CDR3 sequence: CASGLGGSSYEQYF. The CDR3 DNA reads TGTGCCAGCGGTCTCGGGGGGAGCTCCTACGAGCAGTACTTC.

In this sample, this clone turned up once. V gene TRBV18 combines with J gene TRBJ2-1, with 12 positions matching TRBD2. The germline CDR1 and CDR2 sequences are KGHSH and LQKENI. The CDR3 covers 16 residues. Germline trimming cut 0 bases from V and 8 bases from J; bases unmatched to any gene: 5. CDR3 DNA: TGTGCCAGCTCACCACCGACTAGCGGGAGTTCGTATGAGCAGTTCTTC. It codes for CASSPPTSGSSYEQFF.

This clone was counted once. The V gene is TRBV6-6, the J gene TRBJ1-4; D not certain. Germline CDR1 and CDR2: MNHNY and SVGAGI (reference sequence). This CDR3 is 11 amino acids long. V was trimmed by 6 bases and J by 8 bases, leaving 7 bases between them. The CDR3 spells CASRKREKLFF. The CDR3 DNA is TGTGCCAGCAGGAAGAGGGAAAAACTGTTTTTT.

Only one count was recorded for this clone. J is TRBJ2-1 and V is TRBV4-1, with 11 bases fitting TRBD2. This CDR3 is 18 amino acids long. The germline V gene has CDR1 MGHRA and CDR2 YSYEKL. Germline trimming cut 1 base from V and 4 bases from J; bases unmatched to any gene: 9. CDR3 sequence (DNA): TGCGCCAGCAGCCAAGGCCCCACTAGCGGGAGCAAATACAATGAGCAGTTCTTC. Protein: CASSQGPTSGSKYNEQFF.

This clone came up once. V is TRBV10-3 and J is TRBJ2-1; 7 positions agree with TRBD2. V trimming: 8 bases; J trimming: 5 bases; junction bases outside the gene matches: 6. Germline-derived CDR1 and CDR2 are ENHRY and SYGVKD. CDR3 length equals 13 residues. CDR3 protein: CAILAEAHNEQFF. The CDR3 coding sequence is TGTGCCATCCTAGCGGAAGCACACAATGAGCAGTTCTTC.

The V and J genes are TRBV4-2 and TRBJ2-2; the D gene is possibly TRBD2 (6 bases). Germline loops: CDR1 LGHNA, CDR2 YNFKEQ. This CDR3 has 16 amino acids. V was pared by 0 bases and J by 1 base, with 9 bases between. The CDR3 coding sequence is TGTGCCAGCAGCCAAGATCTGCGGGAGAACACCGGGGAGCTGTTTTTT. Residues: CASSQDLRENTGELFF.

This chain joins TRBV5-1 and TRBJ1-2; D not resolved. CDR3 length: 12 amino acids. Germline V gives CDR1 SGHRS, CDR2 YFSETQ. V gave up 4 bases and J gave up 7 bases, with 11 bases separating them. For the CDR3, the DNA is TGCGCCAGCAGCCTGGACGGGGTTGGCTACACCTTC. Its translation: CASSLDGVGYTF.

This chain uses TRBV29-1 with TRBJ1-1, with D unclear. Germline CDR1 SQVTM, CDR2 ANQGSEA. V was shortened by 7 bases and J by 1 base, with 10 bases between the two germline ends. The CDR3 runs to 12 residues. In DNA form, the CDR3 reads TGCAGCGCTCACGCGGGGAACACTGAAGCTTTCTTT. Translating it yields CSAHAGNTEAFF.